Sequencing of this T cell receptor (beta chain) was carried out in a study of cytomegalovirus exposure and HLA in healthy donors (dated 2017 in TCRdb). Some background on the complete study: In an earlier analysis of around 540 of the donors, 250 to 300 Gb of sequence data and 95 million to 130 million unique TCR beta sequences from 150 million to 200 million T cells were reported. An early release covering about 600 HLA-typed donors comprised about 300 gigabases of sequencing data and around 85 million unique TCR sequences. Of the roughly 400 genotyped donors, over 80% were placed in the genetic ancestry cluster associated with self-reported Caucasian donors. The study was designed to test whether signatures of past pathogen exposure could be identified by cataloging public T cell receptors. The T cell repertoires of under 700 subjects were profiled by immunosequencing and related to cytomegalovirus serostatus. A separate validation cohort of roughly 130 different subjects was used in addition to the roughly 670-subject first cohort. To predict cytomegalovirus infection status, the study combined high-throughput TCR immunosequencing, statistical association of individual TCRs with disease status, and machine learning. To study patterns of TCR occurrence, a later analysis re-analyzed previously published TCR beta repertoires from 650 to 750 donors and added high-resolution HLA genotyping. The later analysis used no new phenotypic data to find candidate immune exposures, relying instead on TCR beta sequences and their occurrence across donors. An earlier analysis of approximately 500 of the donors applied high-throughput TCR beta sequencing to assess whether each TCR beta V gene segment acted as functional or pseudogenic. Donor age, sex, ethnicity and CMV serostatus were compiled together with the repertoire data. In a later genetic analysis, genome-wide SNP genotypes for about 60% of the 666 donors were used, and that subset was treated as a discovery cohort. Every repertoire in the discovery cohort had been generated on one and the same sequencing platform. HLA typing covered class I and class II loci at four-digit resolution. The number of typed donors differed by locus: about 629-640 for A, B, C, DRB1 and DQB1; approximately 520 for DQA1; 606 for DPA1; and around 450 for DPB1. Four to six DR-DQ haplotypes were handled as single units for association and clustering, since linkage in the cohort was strong. Across approximately 400 genotyped donors of the cohort, an average of about 200,000 unique TCR beta nucleotide sequences per donor were sequenced, and 15% to 20% of those sequences were non-productive.

In total, roughly 670 healthy bone marrow donors made up the cohort. At the time of sampling, every cohort member was nominally healthy, though immune exposures that went unrecorded were likely present. The donor tested CMV seropositive, placing the donor among the 250 to 300 seropositive members of the cohort. Each donor provided a peripheral blood sample, and peripheral blood mononuclear cells were used for TCR beta sequencing. The Qiagen DNeasy Blood Extraction Kit was used to extract genomic DNA from the blood cell samples. A word on this clone: It lacks a known antigen. Base qualities are not recorded, but no much larger clone differs from it by a single base.

Library preparation employed the immunoSEQ multiplex PCR assay. A mixture of 60 forward primers for TCR Vbeta segments and 13 reverse primers for TCR Jbeta segments was used in the multiplex PCR. The CDR3 region of rearranged TCR beta genes was amplified from genomic DNA by a multiplex PCR assay. The amplified TCR beta libraries were sequenced on the Illumina HiSeq System as 87-base-pair reads. The authors' analysis ran thus. A later analysis counted about 80 million unique TCR beta chains across the 666 repertoires, and around 9.9 million of these chains were shared by at least two donors. A nearest-neighbor algorithm error-corrected the raw reads and collapsed the reads into unique sequences, merging closely related sequences to remove PCR and sequencing errors. To assign V, D and J gene segments, CDR3 sequences were aligned to IMGT reference sequences. For a sequence to be retained, at least a six-nucleotide match to both a V gene segment and a J gene segment was required. Rearrangements were classified as productive when the CDR3 lacked stop codons and remained in frame with V and J, and all other rearrangements were classified as non-productive. Following IMGT convention, CDR3 was defined as the stretch from the second conserved V-encoded cysteine to the conserved J-encoded phenylalanine. Sequences without an unambiguous match to a single V gene segment were excluded from the earlier analysis of several hundred of the donors. In an earlier analysis of roughly 500 of the donors, V segments were called functional above 56.7% productive rearrangements and were called segregating when the between-donor standard deviation exceeded 5%. A statistical classification framework was developed to diagnose cytomegalovirus status using the catalog of TCR beta chain sequences. In a later analysis, TCR nucleotide sequences were compared against IMGT/GENE-DB human TR gene sequences so that V and J genes could be assigned. Using the TCRdist pipeline, a later analysis assigned CDR3 sequences along with most-parsimonious VDJ recombination scenarios. In a later analysis, each TCR beta chain was defined by its CDR3 amino acid sequence together with its V-gene family, and reads without a unique V-gene family were excluded. To address suspected cross-contamination and a sequencing artifact, a later analysis removed a few hundred highly shared, low-generation-probability nucleotide sequences. In a later analysis, a clonal expansion index was calculated for each public chain from normalized within-repertoire ranks of inferred template counts. A later analysis computed generation probabilities with a VDJ recombination model fitted to out-of-frame rearrangements, and checked the results against IGoR. In a later analysis, hypergeometric tests were used to score TCR-TCR, TCR-HLA and TCR-CMV co-occurrence, with a repertoire-size bias correction applied to TCR pairs. A later analysis estimated false discovery rates by permuting HLA or CMV assignments 20 times. A later analysis grouped co-occurring TCRs with DBSCAN, adding TCRdist sequence similarity when clustering within HLA-allele-positive subsets. Repertoires with fewer than 30,000 or more than 120,000 public chains, plus five repertoires with anomalous nucleotide sharing, were excluded from co-occurrence clustering. TCRdb obtained this table from immuneACCESS and retained in-frame rearrangements with V and J assigned. These tables miss some clones; where compared with another copy, unresolved V genes account for less than half of the shortfall, and the remainder is unexplained. V and J calls and clone size are as listed in that table; D and trimming were resolved from the DNA. For this sample there are approximately 100,000 clones; 70% appear just once. Approximately 10% of the sample is taken by the ten largest.

Counted from cysteine to phenylalanine, this CDR3 has 15 amino acids. The kept DNA is CDR3 alone, 45 bases in frame from the first base. The germline V and J ends show losses of 6 bases and 3 bases respectively, and no gene match explains 7 bases of the junction. CDR1 is given as MNHNS and CDR2 as SASEGT, both from the germline V gene. Summary of the overall study and its limitations: A further reported finding was that TCR beta sequences accurately predicted the HLA-A and HLA-B alleles for most subjects in the first cohort. In the study, approximately 160 TCR beta chains were listed as associated with cytomegalovirus. In vitro tests confirmed that three of the cytomegalovirus-associated TCR beta chains recognize cytomegalovirus antigens. Most TCR sequences were observed very rarely across donors, whereas some public TCRs were present in many individuals. Sequencing depth was assumed to be roughly uniform across donors in the presence/absence analyses, though that assumption may not hold. Strong co-occurrence of HLA alleles, especially DR and DQ, made assigning TCR associations to individual alleles difficult. According to a later analysis, most CMV-associated TCR beta chains appeared to be HLA-restricted, and the HLA associations seemed to be driven largely by CMV exposure. Because counts were too low, under 20 rarely observed V segments, including chromosome 9 orphons, were left out of the earlier analysis of 500 to 650 of the donors. A later analysis reported that several top co-occurrence clusters appeared linked to parvovirus B19, influenza, CMV and Epstein-Barr virus. In a later analysis, the rate of TCR association differed among HLA loci, with DRB1 alleles having the most associated TCRs and HLA-C alleles having the fewest. The 87-base-pair reads could not distinguish some IMGT-functional V segments, including TRBV6-2 and TRBV6-3, so those segments were excluded. A later analysis associated 15,000 or so TCR beta sequences with specific HLA alleles at a false discovery rate of 0.05. An earlier analysis of 587 of the donors showed that most TCR beta V segments appeared in productive rearrangements either about 87% or about 30% of the time, which broadly matched IMGT annotations. For the cohort, immune exposure information was limited to CMV serostatus. The sequencing pipeline was judged likely to have produced a cluster of highly shared sequence variants as a technical artifact. In both the original and validation cohorts, the classifier was reported to diagnose cytomegalovirus status with high specificity and sensitivity. Because HLA typing was missing for some donors at each locus, association tests included only the typed subset. V-gene and J-gene trimming of TCR beta chains was associated with a missense DCLRE1C variant in a later genetic analysis, and the association was replicated in an independent cohort. In a later genetic analysis, fewer N-insertions in productive TCRs were reported among donors in an Asian-associated ancestry cluster than the approximately 670-donor mean. It was suggested by the authors that the approach could potentially be generalized to other disease states and immunological phenotypes. The cohort was sequenced for TCR beta chains only, and without alpha or paired-chain data the features that could be detected were limited. Linkage disequilibrium might explain the correlated functional status among segregating V segments, but an unknown experimental factor could not be ruled out. In a later analysis, HLA-associated TCR beta chains were found to be more clonally expanded and to have lower generation probabilities than equally common non-associated chains.

Specimen: PBMCs. This TCR came from a man aged 35-49 years in good health and CMV-seropositive. The V and J genes are TRBV6-1 and TRBJ2-3; 9 bases in the middle match TRBD1. The DNA sequence is given as TGTGCCAGCAGACTACAGGGGGCAGGAACAGATACGCAGTATTTT. This is translated as CASRLQGAGTDTQYF.